Each of the 32 T cell receptor beta chains below was sequenced from the same sample in a study of T cell repertoires in ileal Crohn's disease. The protocol was immunoSEQ multiplex PCR, while the TCRdb copy is restricted to in-frame clones and leaves out a portion. The repertoire holds roughly 15,000 clones, with just over 70% as singletons. Sequencing input: ileal tissue. Source of these receptors: an adult with Crohn's disease.

The chain joins TRBV14 to TRBJ1-4, with 9 nucleotides matching TRBD1. The CDR3 totals 17 residues. Germline V gene lookup returns CDR1 SGHDN and CDR2 FVKESK. Germline trimming cut 0 bases from V and 6 bases from J; bases unmatched to any gene: 8. CDR3 residues: CASSQDLGNRGHEKLFF. The CDR3 DNA is TGTGCCAGCAGCCAAGATCTGGGGAACAGGGGGCATGAAAAACTGTTTTTT.

This clone was counted a single time. The gene calls are TRBV7-9 and TRBJ1-2, with D possibly TRBD1 on 5 matching bases. CDR1 and CDR2 from the germline V gene are SEHNR and FQNEAQ (reference sequence). This CDR3 spans 14 amino acids. V was cut by 2 bases and J by 3 bases, with 10 bases left in between. DNA for the CDR3: TGTGCCAGCAGCTTATCTCGCAGGGACTATGGCTACACCTTC. It yields the protein CASSLSRRDYGYTF.

The CDR3 loop reads CASSKGAGGPPEQYF. Here the CDR3 DNA reads TGTGCCAGCAGCAAAGGCGCGGGAGGGCCTCCCGAGCAGTACTTC. The V and J genes are TRBV21-1 and TRBJ2-7; the table's D call, TRBD2, was not checked against the DNA. TRBV21-1 has pseudogene status. This CDR3 comprises 15 residues.

This clone was detected only once. The chain carries TRBV19 and TRBJ1-2; TRBD1 matches at 8 bases. In germline, CDR1 is LNHDA, CDR2 SQIVND (reference sequence). Trimming took 5 bases from V and 8 from J; bases not matched to a gene: 16. This CDR3 is 16 amino acids long. This CDR3 is CASSLRPGGDWGGYTF. Written as DNA, the CDR3 is TGTGCCAGTAGTCTCCGACCAGGGGGCGACTGGGGGGGCTACACCTTC.

This sequence joins TRBV25-1 and TRBJ1-5, with TRBD1 matching over 9 bases. Trimming took 4 bases from V and 0 from J; bases not matched to a gene: 7. Germline values: CDR1 MGHDK, CDR2 SYGVNS. The CDR3 extends over 17 amino acids. The CDR3 sequence is CASSGIGQGNSNQPQHF. In nucleotides, the CDR3 is TGTGCCAGCAGTGGCATTGGACAGGGGAATAGCAATCAGCCCCAGCATTTT.

The chain links TRBV27 to TRBJ2-5, with 16 bases matching TRBD2. CDR1 and CDR2 (germline): MNHEY, SMNVEV (reference sequence). Trimming cost V 3 bases and J 0 bases; bases outside gene matches: 1. The CDR3 spans 17 residues. CDR3 sequence reads: CASSLGLAGGNQETQYF. CDR3 coding DNA: TGTGCCAGCAGTTTGGGACTAGCGGGGGGGAACCAAGAGACCCAGTACTTC.

This chain uses TRBV12-5 with TRBJ1-3; 8 bases match TRBD1. V lost 2 bases, J lost 2 bases, and 2 bases stayed unmatched. Looked up from germline, CDR1 is LGHNT and CDR2 is FRNRAP. The CDR3 contains 15 residues. As DNA, the CDR3 is TGTGCTAGTGGTTTGTCGACAGGGGCTGGAAACACCATATATTTT. Translated, it gives CASGLSTGAGNTIYF.

This chain uses TRBV5-1 with TRBJ2-4; D perhaps matches TRBD1 (5 bases). V was clipped by 0 bases and J by 7 bases, with 11 bases between them. Looked up from germline, CDR1 is SGHRS and CDR2 is YFSETQ. CDR3 size: 14 residues. The CDR3 here is CASSLDRTGNIQYF. In DNA form, the CDR3 reads TGCGCCAGCAGCTTGGACAGGACCGGGAACATTCAGTACTTC.

CDR3 amino acids: CSVRRQDDNYGYTF. The CDR3 nucleotides are TGCAGCGTTCGCCGACAGGACGACAACTATGGCTACACCTTC. The chain combines TRBV29-1 with TRBJ1-2; D might be TRBD1 (6 bases). Germline loops: CDR1 SQVTM, CDR2 ANQGSEA. This CDR3 spans 14 amino acids. Between the trimmed V and J ends, which lost 5 bases and 2 bases, there was a span of 15 bases.

A note on this clone: This sample also contains other DNA sequences that code for the same CDR3. This chain connects TRBV5-1 to TRBJ2-5, with 7 nucleotides matching TRBD2. With 0 bases clipped from V and 5 bases from J, the junction kept 4 bases outside the gene matches. The CDR3 loop spans 14 amino acids. CDR1 and CDR2 from the germline V gene are SGHRS and YFSETQ. The CDR3 sequence is CASSLERGGETQYF. CDR3 in DNA: TGCGCCAGCAGCTTGGAGCGGGGAGGGGAGACCCAGTACTTC.

The gene calls are TRBV5-1 and TRBJ2-1; TRBD1 matches at 7 bases. CDR3 length: 14 residues. V lost 4 bases and J lost 6; bases outside the gene matches: 7. CDR1 SGHRS and CDR2 YFSETQ come from the germline V gene. The CDR3 region has the DNA TGCGCCAGCAGCCCCACGACAGGGATCAATGAGCAGTTCTTC. It encodes CASSPTTGINEQFF.

The chain has TRBV19 and TRBJ1-1, with D unclear. V was clipped by 5 bases and J by 4 bases, with 11 bases between them. The CDR3 loop spans 13 amino acids. Looked up from germline, CDR1 is LNHDA and CDR2 is SQIVND (reference sequence). The CDR3 is CASSQQAGTEAFF. The CDR3 nucleotides read TGTGCCAGTAGTCAGCAGGCTGGCACTGAAGCTTTCTTT.

The chain is built from TRBV30 and TRBJ2-5; the D gene is possibly TRBD2 (5 bases). The CDR3 totals 13 residues. V was trimmed by 0 bases and J by 5 bases, leaving 10 bases between them. Germline-derived CDR1 and CDR2 are GTSNPN and SVGIG (reference sequence). The CDR3 here is CAWSVRPGETQYF. The CDR3 DNA reads as TGTGCCTGGAGTGTTCGGCCGGGGGAGACCCAGTACTTC.

This clone is termed medium-sized (0.01 to 0.1%). The rearrangement links TRBV5-4 to TRBJ2-1; 7 bases match TRBD1. The CDR3 length is 14 residues. V trimming: 4 bases; J trimming: 6 bases; junction bases outside the gene matches: 7. The germline V gene encodes CDR1 SGHNT and CDR2 YYREEE (reference sequence). CDR3 nucleotide sequence: TGTGCCAGCAGCGGACCGACAGGGCCCAATGAGCAGTTCTTC. Translating it yields CASSGPTGPNEQFF.

The rearrangement joins TRBV28 to TRBJ2-7; weak D call: TRBD2 (6 bases). The CDR3 extends over 16 amino acids. Germline CDR1 is MDHEN and CDR2 is SYDVKM. V was trimmed by 6 bases and J by 4 bases, leaving 22 bases between them. The CDR3 nucleotides read TGTGCCAGCAGCCTCCCCAGACTAGAGTTGGGTTACGAGCAGTACTTC. Protein: CASSLPRLELGYEQYF.

The V and J genes are TRBV5-4 and TRBJ2-7, with 8 bases matching TRBD1. Germline V gene data show CDR1 as SGHNT and CDR2 as YYREEE (reference sequence). The CDR3 has 14 residues. V lost 4 bases and J lost 4; bases outside the gene matches: 7. CDR3: CASSPPDRAYEQYF. CDR3 nucleotides: TGTGCCAGCAGCCCGCCGGACAGGGCGTACGAGCAGTACTTC.

This clone was detected only once. This rearrangement joins TRBV5-1 to TRBJ2-3; D is possibly TRBD1 (5 bases). The CDR3 covers 13 residues. Per the germline V gene, CDR1 is SGHRS and CDR2 is YFSETQ. V was cut by 4 bases and J by 6 bases, with 12 bases left in between. CDR3 in DNA: TGCGCCAGCAGCGGGGCTAGGTCCGATACGCAGTATTTT. Its protein is CASSGARSDTQYF.

This chain joins TRBV6-4 and TRBJ2-1; D is ambiguous. In germline, CDR1 is MRHNA, CDR2 SNTAGT. Deletions cut 0 bases from V and 9 bases from J, with 9 bases between. CDR3 length: 13 amino acids. Written as DNA, the CDR3 is TGTGCCAGCAGTGACTCAGACAATCGTGAGCAGTTCTTC. Translated: CASSDSDNREQFF.

The gene calls are TRBV7-8 and TRBJ1-5; possible D gene TRBD1, 5 bases. V was trimmed by 0 bases and J by 5 bases, leaving 11 bases between them. Germline lookup yields CDR1 SGHVS and CDR2 FQNEAQ. This CDR3 has 15 residues. The CDR3 DNA reads TGTGCCAGCAGCTTAGCGAACGGGGGGGATCAGCCCCAGCATTTT. It codes for CASSLANGGDQPQHF.

The V call is TRBV7-2, the J call TRBJ1-6; D is perhaps TRBD1 (5 bases). CDR1 is SGHTA and CDR2 is FQGNSA in the germline V gene. V lost 4 bases and J 10 bases, leaving 20 bases between the germline ends. This CDR3 region has 16 residues. CDR3 residues: CASSSQGSGTGSPLHF. The CDR3 DNA sequence: TGTGCCAGCAGCTCCCAAGGATCAGGGACTGGGTCACCCCTCCACTTT. The full variable domain, completed using reference TRBV7-2 and TRBJ1-6, is GAGVSQSPSNKVTEKGKDVELRCDPISGHTALYWYRQSLGQGLEFLIYFQGNSAPDKSGLPSDRFSAERTGGSVSTLTIQRTQQEDSAVYLCASSSQGSGTGSPLHFGNGTRLTVT.

This clone was seen once. This chain connects TRBV5-1 to TRBJ1-1, with a weak D call TRBD1 (6 bases). The V gene's germline CDR1 is SGHRS and CDR2 YFSETQ. The CDR3 loop spans 14 amino acids. V lost 1 base, J lost 3 bases, and 10 bases lay in between. As DNA, the CDR3 is TGCGCCAGCAGCTTGCAGGCAGGGGACACTGAAGCTTTCTTT. Its translation is CASSLQAGDTEAFF.

The chain is built from TRBV5-4 and TRBJ1-1; 7 bases line up with TRBD1. This CDR3 comprises 14 residues. The ends lost 6 bases at V and 7 bases at J; junction bases unmatched: 12. Germline values: CDR1 SGHNT, CDR2 YYREEE (reference sequence). CDR3 sequence: CASTPQGGRVEAFF. For the CDR3, the DNA is TGTGCCAGCACCCCGCAGGGGGGCAGGGTTGAAGCTTTCTTT.

The chain joins TRBV2 to TRBJ2-3; 11 nucleotides line up with TRBD2. Germline trimming cut 7 bases from V and 5 bases from J; bases unmatched to any gene: 8. The CDR3 covers 15 residues. Germline assignment: CDR1 SNHLY and CDR2 FYNNEI. CDR3 amino acids: CASIASGGLGDTQYF. DNA for the CDR3: TGTGCCAGCATCGCTAGCGGGGGGCTGGGAGATACGCAGTATTTT.

The DNA of the CDR3 is TGTGCCAGCAGGGCCCACGACAGTATGTCCTACGAGCAGTACTTC. Residues: CASRAHDSMSYEQYF. The gene calls are TRBV4-2 and TRBJ2-7, with D perhaps matching TRBD1 (5 bases). The germline V gene has CDR1 LGHNA and CDR2 YNFKEQ. CDR3 length equals 15 residues. Trimming took 6 bases from V and 1 from J, leaving 16 bases between them.

The chain employs TRBV6-4 and TRBJ2-3; TRBD2 agrees at 14 bases. CDR1 is MRHNA and CDR2 is SNTAGT in the germline V gene. CDR3 size: 15 residues. J lost 4 bases, V lost 3 bases, and 0 bases had no gene match. The chain's CDR3 is CASSETSGRADTQYF. CDR3 coding DNA: TGTGCCAGCAGTGAGACTAGCGGGAGGGCAGATACGCAGTATTTT.

This chain connects TRBV2 to TRBJ1-2, with D possibly TRBD1 on 6 matching bases. Trimming shortened V by 5 bases and J by 4 bases, and 14 bases separated the two germline ends. The CDR3 spans 14 residues. Germline V gives CDR1 SNHLY, CDR2 FYNNEI. CDR3 sequence (DNA): TGTGCCAGCAGTCTTACGACAGGTCTCTATGGCTACACCTTC. It specifies CASSLTTGLYGYTF.

This chain joins TRBV14 and TRBJ2-7; D is unclear. Per germline, CDR1 SGHDN and CDR2 FVKESK. V was shortened by 1 base and J by 7 bases, with 11 bases between the two germline ends. The CDR3 extends over 13 amino acids. CDR3 sequence (DNA): TGTGCCAGCAGCCAAGTTCTTTTCGGGGAGCAGTACTTC. This gives the protein CASSQVLFGEQYF.

In this sample, this clone is medium-sized. The chain has TRBV19 and TRBJ2-7; TRBD1 agrees at 7 bases. CDR1 is LNHDA and CDR2 is SQIVND in the germline V gene (reference sequence). The junction had 8 bases not matched to a gene; V was cut back by 0 bases and J by 3 bases. The CDR3 is made up of 16 amino acids. The CDR3 here is CASSIDPDRASYEQYF. CDR3 nucleotides: TGTGCCAGTAGTATAGACCCCGACAGGGCTAGCTACGAGCAGTACTTC.

This clone was counted a few times. Mismatch with germline at one junction end may stem from a read error. The chain carries TRBV2 and TRBJ1-1; D gene unclear. The germline V gene has CDR1 SNHLY and CDR2 FYNNEI. This CDR3 comprises 15 residues. The CDR3 protein is CASREGITRNTEAFF. Here the CDR3 DNA reads TGTGCCAGCAGAGAAGGGATTACTAGGAACACTGAAGCTTTCTTT.

The gene calls are TRBV28 and TRBJ1-1, with D maybe TRBD1 (6 bases). This CDR3 has 14 residues. Germline V CDR1 and CDR2: MDHEN, SYDVKM. V was clipped by 3 bases and J by 6 bases, with 14 bases between them. The CDR3 spells CASSFTGYYSEAFF. The CDR3 nucleotides read TGTGCCAGCAGTTTTACAGGGTATTATTCTGAAGCTTTCTTT.

The chain combines TRBV2 with TRBJ2-1, with a weak D call TRBD2 (7 bases). Trimming shortened V by 7 bases and J by 4 bases, and 14 bases separated the two germline ends. The CDR3 has 14 amino acids. Germline V CDR1 and CDR2: SNHLY, FYNNEI. CDR3 sequence reads: CASTSRGGYNEQFF. CDR3 nucleotide sequence: TGTGCCAGCACGTCAAGGGGGGGATACAATGAGCAGTTCTTC.

The chain joins TRBV6-5 to TRBJ1-4, with TRBD1 matching 7 bases. J was trimmed by 0 bases and V by 4 bases; bases with no gene match: 5. The CDR3 has 16 residues. The germline CDR1 and CDR2 sequences are MNHEY and SVGAGI. The CDR3 nucleotides read TGTGCCAGCAGTTCCGGGACAGCAGCAACTAATGAAAAACTGTTTTTT. This codes for CASSSGTAATNEKLFF.